This TCR beta chain came from a study of cytomegalovirus exposure and HLA in healthy donors. On the study more broadly: Later analysis reported that the 110 or so validation repertoires shared the platform of the roughly 670 first-cohort repertoires. Study conclusions and caveats: The authors enumerated roughly 160 TCR beta chains as linked to cytomegalovirus. Diagnosis of cytomegalovirus status made by the classifier reportedly showed high specificity and sensitivity. In vitro work confirmed that a few CMV-associated chains recognize CMV antigens.

The data were produced by immunoSEQ multiplex PCR, yet TCRdb's version contains in-frame clones alone and is incomplete. The data show fewer than 150,000 clones, around 84% seen once. Of note for this clone: The target antigen is unknown.

The V end was cut by 5 bases, the J end by 3 bases, with 14 bases between. CDR3 length: 15 amino acids. Germline CDR1 LNHDA, CDR2 SQIVND (reference sequence). The TCR sequence derives from a man aged 18 to 30 in good health and CMV-seropositive. The genes are TRBV19 and TRBJ1-3; D is ambiguous. Sequencing used PBMCs. CDR3 in amino acids: CASSPSPSGGNTIYF. The CDR3 DNA reads TGTGCCAGTAGTCCTTCCCCCAGCGGTGGAAACACCATATATTTT.